This entry features one TCR beta chain sequence. Its matching antigen is unknown. This CDR3 region has 12 residues. The germline V gene encodes CDR1 MGHDK and CDR2 SYGVNS. V was cut by 5 bases and J by 7 bases, with 9 bases left in between. The sample comes from a study of CD8+CD57+ T cells in acquired aplastic anemia. Study-wide context: CD4+ and CD8+ cells, once sorted, gave DNA averaging roughly 3.2 ug. Healthy CD8+ samples averaged approximately 11 million reads.

Genomic DNA was employed as the template in profiling TCR beta VDJ and CDR3. TCRdb processed the reads anew with MiXCR; each CDR3 protein has one entry. The sample has roughly 180,000 distinct CDR3 sequences; about half are singletons. Broader study findings: Patient and control CD8+ Simpson's diversity was not significantly different. Patients and controls shared roughly 30 CD8+ CDR3 sequences, which appeared highly expressed in patients and within their immunodominant clones.

The genes are TRBV25-1 and TRBJ1-5; D unclear. The sample taken for sequencing was sorted CD4+, CD8+, or CD8+CD57+ T cells (not recorded which) from PBMCs. This TCR was recovered from a human donor in good health. CDR3 residues: CASSTLGQPQHF. Written as DNA, the CDR3 is TGTGCCAGCAGTACCCTGGGCCAGCCCCAGCATTTT.